The clone carrying this TCR beta chain was observed a few times. The sample originates from a study of T cell repertoires in aging, cancer and after chemotherapy. As for the study in general: Glioblastoma patients receiving temozolomide-based therapy gave paired samples before and after chemotherapy.

The CDR3 runs to 12 residues. Germline V lookup: CDR1 LNHDA, CDR2 SQIVND (reference sequence). V was cut by 2 bases and J by 8 bases, with 9 bases left in between. The template was genomic DNA from peripheral blood, not RNA. Multiplex touch-down PCR with TRB-A/B primers amplified rearranged V-D-J TRB sequences. TCRdb re-called the multiplex PCR reads with MiXCR, one entry per CDR3 protein. The sample contains some 4,200 distinct CDR3 sequences, 40% of which appear only once. The sequence came from a human donor with a solid tumor. V usage is TRBV19 and J usage is TRBJ1-2; D possibly corresponds to TRBD1 (6 bases). Specimen: blood. In DNA form, the CDR3 reads TGTGCCAGTAGTATAAGGGGGAACGGCTACACCTTC. Encoded protein: CASSIRGNGYTF.